The 7 T cell receptor beta chains listed next were all sequenced from one sample in a study of cytomegalovirus exposure and HLA in healthy donors. 13 Jbeta primers and 60 Vbeta primers were used for the PCR. Libraries were prepared by immunoSEQ multiplex PCR; TCRdb keeps only in-frame clonotypes and omits some of them. This sample's table reports roughly 45,000 clones. The sequenced material came from PBMCs. The receptors stem from a woman aged 30 to 39 in good health and CMV-seronegative.

The rearrangement links TRBV30 to TRBJ1-1, with D tentatively TRBD1 (5 bases). The CDR3 has 12 amino acids. Trimming left V 4 bases short and J 3 bases short, with 9 bases between. Germline CDR1 reads GTSNPN; CDR2 reads SVGIG (reference sequence). The CDR3 region is CAWTRQYTEAFF. The CDR3 nucleotides are TGTGCCTGGACACGACAGTACACTGAAGCTTTCTTT. Together with reference TRBV30 and TRBJ1-1, the CDR3 gives the full variable domain: SQTIHQWPATLVQPVGSPLSLECTVEGTSNPNLYWYRQAAGRGLQLLFYSVGIGQISSEVPQNLSASRPQDRQFILSSKKLLLSDSGFYLCAWTRQYTEAFFGQGTRLTVV.

The V call is TRBV6-6, the J call TRBJ1-4; D gene ambiguous. Deletions cut 11 bases from V and 8 bases from J, with 12 bases between. Germline V gene sequence: CDR1 MNHNY, CDR2 SVGAGI (reference sequence). The CDR3 covers 11 residues. CDR3 loop: CAYRRGEKLFF. The CDR3 coding sequence is TGTGCCTACCGACGGGGAGAAAAACTGTTTTTT.

The V and J genes are TRBV6-1 and TRBJ1-4; D not resolved. CDR3 length equals 16 residues. The germline V and J ends were trimmed by 1 base and 11 bases, with 20 bases remaining between them. Germline CDR1 reads MNHNS; CDR2 reads SASEGT. The CDR3: CASSEDSITILGKLFF. CDR3 sequence (DNA): TGTGCCAGCAGTGAAGATAGCATCACCATCCTCGGGAAACTGTTTTTT.

The J gene is TRBJ2-3, the V gene TRBV27, with TRBD1 matching 8 bases. The CDR3 contains 15 residues. The ends lost 5 bases at V and 4 bases at J; junction bases unmatched: 8. Per the germline V gene, CDR1 is MNHEY and CDR2 is SMNVEV (reference sequence). CDR3 amino acids: CASSLGQELSDTQYF. In DNA form, the CDR3 reads TGTGCCAGCAGTCTGGGACAGGAACTCTCAGATACGCAGTATTTT.

V is TRBV27 and J is TRBJ2-7; D gene ambiguous. Germline CDR1 and CDR2: MNHEY and SMNVEV (reference sequence). The CDR3 extends over 13 amino acids. Trimming left V 5 bases short and J 7 bases short, with 15 bases between. CDR3 nucleotides: TGTGCCAGCAGTCCCCGGTGGAGCGATGAGCAGTACTTC. Protein product: CASSPRWSDEQYF.

This chain joins TRBV18 and TRBJ2-1, with 10 bases lining up with TRBD2. This CDR3 is 16 amino acids long. The J segment lost 12 bases and the V segment lost 2 bases, leaving 13 bases of the junction unmatched. Germline CDR1 and CDR2: KGHSH and LQKENI. CDR3 region: CASSPNSGRMRDGQFF. In nucleotides, the CDR3 is TGTGCCAGCTCACCAAATAGCGGGAGGATGCGGGATGGGCAGTTCTTC.

DNA of the CDR3: TGCGCCAGCAGCCAAGACCCTTCCACGGTGGGGGGACAGCGGGAGAAGGGCTACACCTTC. The encoded protein is CASSQDPSTVGGQREKGYTF. The chain has TRBV4-1 and TRBJ1-2; 7 nucleotides agree with TRBD1. Losses at the gene ends were 0 bases for V and 8 bases for J; bases not matched to a gene: 24. The CDR3 is 20 amino acids. Germline V gene lookup returns CDR1 MGHRA and CDR2 YSYEKL.